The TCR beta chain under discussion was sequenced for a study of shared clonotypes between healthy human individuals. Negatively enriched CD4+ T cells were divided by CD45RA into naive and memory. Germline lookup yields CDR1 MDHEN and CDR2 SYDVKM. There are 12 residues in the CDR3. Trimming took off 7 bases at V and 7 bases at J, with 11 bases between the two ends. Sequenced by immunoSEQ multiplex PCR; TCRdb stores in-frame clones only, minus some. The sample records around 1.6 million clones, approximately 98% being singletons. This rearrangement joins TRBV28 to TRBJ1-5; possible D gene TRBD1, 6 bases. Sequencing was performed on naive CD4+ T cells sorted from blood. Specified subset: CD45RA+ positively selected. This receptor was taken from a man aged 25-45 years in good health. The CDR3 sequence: CASTQQGQPQHF. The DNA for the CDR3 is TGTGCCAGCACACAACAGGGACAGCCCCAGCATTTT. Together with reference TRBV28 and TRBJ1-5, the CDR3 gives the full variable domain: DVKVTQSSRYLVKRTGEKVFLECVQDMDHENMFWYRQDPGLGLRLIYFSYDVKMKEKGDIPEGYSVSREKKERFSLILESASTNQTSMYLCASTQQGQPQHFGDGTRLSIL.